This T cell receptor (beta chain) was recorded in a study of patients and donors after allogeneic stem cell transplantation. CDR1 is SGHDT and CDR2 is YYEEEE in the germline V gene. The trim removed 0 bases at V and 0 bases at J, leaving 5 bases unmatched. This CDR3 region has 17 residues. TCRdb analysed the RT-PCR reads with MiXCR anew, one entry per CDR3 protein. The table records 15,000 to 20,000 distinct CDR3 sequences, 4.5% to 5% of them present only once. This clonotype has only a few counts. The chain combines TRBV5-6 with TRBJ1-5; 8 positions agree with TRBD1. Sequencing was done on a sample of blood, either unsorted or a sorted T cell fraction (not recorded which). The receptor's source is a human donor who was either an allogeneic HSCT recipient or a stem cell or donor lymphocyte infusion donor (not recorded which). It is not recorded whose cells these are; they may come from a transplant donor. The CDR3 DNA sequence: TGTGCCAGCAGCTTGGGCGACAGGGGCTCTAGCAATCAGCCCCAGCATTTT. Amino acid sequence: CASSLGDRGSSNQPQHF. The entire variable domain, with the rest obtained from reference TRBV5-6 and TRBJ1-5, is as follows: DAGVTQSPTHLIKTRGQQVTLRCSPKSGHDTVSWYQQALGQGPQFIFQYYEEEERQRGNFPDRFSGHQFPNYSSELNVNALLLGDSALYLCASSLGDRGSSNQPQHFGDGTRLSIL.